This T cell receptor beta chain was captured by sequencing in a study of cytomegalovirus exposure and HLA in healthy donors. About the study: In an earlier analysis, around 120 million unique TCR beta sequences were found from some 170 million T cells. Most donors, less than 85% of a few hundred genotyped, fell in the Caucasian-associated ancestry cluster.

Turning to this clone: Antigen unknown.

Germline lookup yields CDR1 SGHKS and CDR2 YYEKEE (reference sequence). The V gene end was trimmed by 4 bases and the J gene end by 6 bases; junction bases not matched to a gene: 11. The CDR3 contains 16 residues. Researchers ran the PCR with 60 Vbeta and 13 Jbeta primers. Repertoires were generated with immunoSEQ multiplex PCR, while TCRdb's copy carries only in-frame clones and drops some. The sample carries 220,000 or so clones, approximately 80% recorded once. Study-level findings and limits: Rare TCR sequences dominated, though some public TCRs recurred in many donors.

The sample was PBMCs. The clonotype originates from a male donor in good health and CMV-seronegative. The genes are TRBV5-5 and TRBJ2-7; 12 bases map to TRBD2. This chain's CDR3 is CASSHPSGRAKPEQYF. The DNA of the CDR3 is TGTGCCAGCAGCCATCCTAGCGGGAGGGCCAAACCCGAGCAGTACTTC.